A single sample gave rise to the 17 T cell receptor beta chains below, sequenced in a study of T cells in Graves' hyperthyroidism and ophthalmopathy. Regions amplified from RNA transcripts were the TCR beta CDR3 regions. The study used the HTBI primer set for a first-round RT-PCR of the TCR CDR3. In TCRdb, the multiplex PCR reads were re-called with MiXCR into one record per CDR3 protein. The table lists 550,000 to 600,000 distinct CDR3 sequences, 12% to 15% of them singletons, with 7.1% in the top ten. What was sequenced was blood. The receptors were sampled from a woman under 30 with Graves' ophthalmopathy.

The table lists this clonotype with many counts. This chain links TRBV13 with TRBJ2-7; 12 bases align to TRBD2. The V segment lost 5 bases and the J segment 3 bases; nucleotides outside the gene matches: 2. The CDR3 extends over 14 amino acids. Germline V gene sequence: CDR1 PRHDT, CDR2 FYEKMQ (reference sequence). The DNA for the CDR3 is TGTGCCAGCAGCGCGGGACTAGCGGGCTACGAGCAGTACTTC. Amino acid sequence: CASSAGLAGYEQYF.

This clonotype was recorded at least ten times. This rearrangement joins TRBV30 to TRBJ1-1; unclear D gene. The CDR3 covers 13 residues. The V end was cut by 3 bases, the J end by 4 bases, with 12 bases between. Germline V gene lookup returns CDR1 GTSNPN and CDR2 SVGIG (reference sequence). CDR3 in amino acids: CAWRGAPATEAFF. CDR3 bases: TGTGCCTGGAGGGGCGCCCCGGCCACTGAAGCTTTCTTT.

This clonotype was found a few times. V is TRBV19 and J is TRBJ2-1, with a possible D match to TRBD1 (5 bases). The germline V gene encodes CDR1 LNHDA and CDR2 SQIVND (reference sequence). The CDR3 is 13 amino acids. The ends were cut back, 5 bases at V and 8 bases at J, with 13 bases in the middle. The chain's CDR3 is CASSASQGYEQFF. Written as DNA, the CDR3 is TGTGCCAGTAGTGCGTCCCAGGGCTATGAGCAGTTCTTC. Full variable domain (remainder filled in from reference TRBV19 and TRBJ2-1): DGGITQSPKYLFRKEGQNVTLSCEQNLNHDAMYWYRQDPGQGLRLIYYSQIVNDFQKGDIAEGYSVSREKKESFPLTVTSAQKNPTAFYLCASSASQGYEQFFGPGTRLTVL.

J is TRBJ1-2 and V is TRBV4-2; the D gene is possibly TRBD1 (5 bases). This CDR3 is built from 16 residues. Trimming took off 8 bases at V and 0 bases at J, with 19 bases between the two ends. CDR1 and CDR2 (germline): LGHNA, YNFKEQ. CDR3 in amino acids: CASHRGAEGANYGYTF. As DNA, the CDR3 is TGTGCCAGCCACCGCGGGGCGGAAGGCGCTAACTATGGCTACACCTTC.

This clonotype was seen more than once but under ten times. This rearrangement joins TRBV24-1 to TRBJ2-1; 10 bases are a match to TRBD2. Germline CDR1 and CDR2: KGHDR and SFDVKD. This CDR3 is built from 18 residues. Unmatched junction bases numbered 13, after V lost 0 bases and J lost 9 bases. CDR3 sequence (DNA): TGTGCCACCAGTGATTTGTGTCTAGCGGGAGAAGGGCGGTGTGAGCAGTTCTTC. It specifies CATSDLCLAGEGRCEQFF.

This clonotype was counted many times. The chain is built from TRBV9 and TRBJ2-1; no definite D call. V was trimmed by 0 bases and J by 2 bases, leaving 9 bases between them. The CDR3 is made up of 15 amino acids. The germline V gene has CDR1 SGDLS and CDR2 YYNGEE. The CDR3 here is CASSVEVSPYNEQFF. CDR3 nucleotides: TGTGCCAGCAGCGTAGAGGTTAGCCCCTACAATGAGCAGTTCTTC.

This clonotype was seen at least ten times. The chain is built from TRBV12-3 or TRBV12-4 and TRBJ1-1; D gene ambiguous. The CDR3 covers 15 residues. Trimming left V 8 bases short and J 2 bases short, with 18 bases between. CDR3 coding DNA: TGTGCCAGCGTATTAATCAGCTTGACTAACACTGAAGCTTTCTTT. It codes for CASVLISLTNTEAFF.

Ten or more counts support this clonotype. The chain couples TRBV28 to TRBJ2-7; D tentatively fits TRBD1 or TRBD2 (5 bases each). The germline V and J ends were trimmed by 6 bases and 6 bases, with 15 bases remaining between them. The germline gives CDR1 MDHEN, CDR2 SYDVKM. This CDR3 region has 13 residues. The CDR3 protein is CASSRGYTGEQYF. CDR3 DNA: TGTGCCAGCAGCCGGGGCTATACGGGCGAGCAGTACTTC. The whole variable domain, remainder taken from reference TRBV28 and TRBJ2-7, is DVKVTQSSRYLVKRTGEKVFLECVQDMDHENMFWYRQDPGLGLRLIYFSYDVKMKEKGDIPEGYSVSREKKERFSLILESASTNQTSMYLCASSRGYTGEQYFGPGTRLTVT.

At least ten counts were recorded for this clonotype. The rearrangement links TRBV7-2 to TRBJ2-5; 8 bases map to TRBD1. Germline V CDR1 and CDR2: SGHTA, FQGNSA. V lost 4 bases and J lost 7; bases outside the gene matches: 8. This CDR3 contains 14 residues. The chain's CDR3 is CASSSETGEVTQYF. As DNA, the CDR3 is TGTGCCAGCAGCTCAGAGACAGGGGAGGTGACCCAGTACTTC.

V is TRBV5-4 and J is TRBJ2-3, with 12 nucleotides matching TRBD2. This CDR3 spans 17 amino acids. The V and J ends lost 0 bases and 6 bases, in that order; junction bases with no gene match: 8. Germline V gene sequence: CDR1 SGHNT, CDR2 YYREEE (reference sequence). The CDR3 spells CASSLGLAGVLRDTQYF. Here the CDR3 DNA reads TGTGCCAGCAGCTTGGGACTAGCGGGAGTCCTAAGGGATACGCAGTATTTT.

This chain joins TRBV19 and TRBJ2-7; 8 nucleotides match TRBD1. Germline lookup yields CDR1 LNHDA and CDR2 SQIVND (reference sequence). This CDR3 contains 14 residues. J was trimmed by 2 bases and V by 5 bases; bases with no gene match: 5. The CDR3 loop is CASSPTGVAYEQYF. In DNA, the CDR3 is TGTGCCAGTAGTCCGACAGGGGTGGCCTACGAGCAGTACTTC.

This clonotype has only a few counts. The chain couples TRBV30 to TRBJ2-3, with TRBD1 identical over 8 bases. After removal of 4 bases from V and 6 bases from J, the junction contained 15 bases not matched to a gene. This CDR3 region has 16 residues. CDR1 is GTSNPN and CDR2 is SVGIG in the germline V gene (reference sequence). CDR3 sequence: CAWKDFQGARFDTQYF. Written as DNA, the CDR3 is TGTGCCTGGAAGGACTTTCAGGGGGCGCGTTTTGATACGCAGTATTTT.

This clonotype occurred a few times. The gene calls are TRBV7-6 and TRBJ1-1, with D possibly being TRBD1 (6 bases). The CDR3 extends over 13 amino acids. Germline V gene sequence: CDR1 SGHVS, CDR2 FNYEAQ. The V and J ends lost 7 bases and 3 bases respectively, with 12 bases between them. CDR3 sequence: CASMLRQDTEAFF. Here the CDR3 DNA reads TGTGCCAGCATGTTGAGACAGGACACTGAAGCTTTCTTT.

This clonotype was recorded many times. The CDR3 sequence: CASSLDLAQETQYF. In DNA form, the CDR3 reads TGTGCCAGCAGCTTGGATTTAGCTCAAGAGACCCAGTACTTC. This chain uses TRBV5-8 with TRBJ2-5; D is unclear. Per germline, CDR1 SGHTS and CDR2 YDEGEE. V was clipped by 0 bases and J by 2 bases, with 8 bases between them. This CDR3 contains 14 residues.

This clonotype was recorded many times. The chain combines TRBV7-8 with TRBJ2-1; D possibly corresponds to TRBD2 (5 bases). V was pared by 4 bases and J by 1 base, with 26 bases between. This CDR3 contains 20 residues. Per the germline V gene, CDR1 is SGHVS and CDR2 is FQNEAQ. The CDR3 nucleotides are TGTGCCAGCAGCTACCCAGGACTTTTCGCCGGGGAGAGGTCCTACAATGAGCAGTTCTTC. Encoded protein: CASSYPGLFAGERSYNEQFF.

This clonotype was detected only once. The gene calls are TRBV18 and TRBJ1-1; D gene uncertain. Trimming took off 1 base at V and 4 bases at J, with 10 bases between the two ends. There are 14 residues in the CDR3. Per germline, CDR1 KGHSH and CDR2 LQKENI. The CDR3 loop reads CASSPRGRTTEAFF. Here the CDR3 DNA reads TGTGCCAGCTCACCACGGGGAAGGACCACTGAAGCTTTCTTT.

This CDR3 is CASSRLWGEREKLFF. DNA of the CDR3: TGTGCCAGCAGCCGCCTGTGGGGGGAACGGGAAAAACTGTTTTTT. The chain combines TRBV4-2 with TRBJ1-4, with D maybe TRBD1 (5 bases). The CDR3 totals 15 residues. With 4 bases removed from V and 8 bases from J, the gap between germline ends came to 17 bases. Per the germline V gene, CDR1 is LGHNA and CDR2 is YNFKEQ.